Each of the 8 T cell receptor delta chains below was sequenced from the same sample in a study of gamma-delta chains in newborns, infants, children. TCRdb re-identified clones in the reads via CATT. Of some 3,500 delta-chain clones listed, 1.3% were seen once; the top ten hold 20% to 25%. Sequencing used blood. The receptors come from a child who was a newborn, infant or young child, either healthy, febrile or measles-vaccinated (not recorded which).

Note on this clone: The protein TCRdb lists belongs to a much larger clone and differs from this DNA's translation at residue 15, which points to a read error; the protein shown is made from the DNA. The chain carries TRAV29/DV5 and TRDJ3; D is perhaps TRDD3 (5 bases). From germline, CDR1 is NSMFDY and CDR2 ISSIKDK. The CDR3 has 17 residues. The CDR3 is CAASAGATSWDTRQTFF. DNA of the CDR3: TGTGCAGCAAGCGCGGGGGCCACCTCCTGGGACACCCGACAGACGTTTTTC.

This clone was detected a few times. The genes are TRDV1 and TRDJ1, with 9 bases identical to TRDD2. V was clipped by 1 base and J by 0 bases; unmatched bases: 18. This CDR3 comprises 21 residues. Germline CDR1 TSWWSYY, CDR2 QGS. The CDR3 DNA reads as TGTGCTCTTGGGGAACCACCTTCCTACTTGTATTACGGACTGTACACCGATAAACTCATCTTT. Translated: CALGEPPSYLYYGLYTDKLIF.

Only a few counts were recorded for this clone. With a much larger clone just one base away, this may be a read error. Within the sample, other DNA sequences also encode this same CDR3. This rearrangement joins TRDV2 to TRDJ3, with 9 bases identical to TRDD3. CDR1 GEAIGNYY and CDR2 EKD come from the germline V gene. The CDR3 is made up of 18 amino acids. CDR3 amino acids: CACDTGIRSSWDTRQMFF. CDR3 bases: TGTGCCTGCGACACGGGGATACGTAGCTCCTGGGACACCCGACAGATGTTTTTC.

This clone is termed medium-sized. Just one base apart from a much larger clone, this may be a read error. The chain carries TRDV2 and TRDJ1; 7 bases are a match to TRDD3. The J segment lost 4 bases and the V segment lost 0 bases, leaving 16 bases of the junction unmatched. Germline loops: CDR1 GEAIGNYY, CDR2 EKD. The CDR3 totals 18 residues. The chain's CDR3 is CACDTVGTGVYVDDKLIF. CDR3 bases: TGTGCCTGTGACACCGTCGGTACTGGGGTATACGTTGACGATAAACTCATCTTT.

The sample holds a few counts of this clone. The protein that TCRdb holds for this DNA derives from a much larger clone and differs from the translated DNA at residue 12, which likely indicates a read error; the protein shown here is translated from the DNA. The chain links TRDV2 to TRDJ3, with 13 positions matching TRDD3. Germline CDR1 and CDR2: GEAIGNYY and EKD. With V trimmed by 2 bases and J by 2 bases, 8 bases remained unmatched. CDR3 size: 20 residues. CDR3 nucleotides: TGTGCCTGTGACAGTACTGGGGGATACGCGAGCCCCTGGGACACCCGACAGATGTTTTTC. It yields the protein CACDSTGGYASPWDTRQMFF.

This clone was seen many times. The rearrangement links TRDV2 to TRDJ3, with 8 bases aligning to TRDD3. The CDR3 has 18 amino acids. Germline assignment: CDR1 GEAIGNYY and CDR2 EKD. V gave up 2 bases and J gave up 0 bases; unmatched junction bases: 5. This CDR3 is CACDIGGSGSWDTRQMFF. For the CDR3, the DNA is TGTGCCTGTGACATTGGGGGATCCGGCTCCTGGGACACCCGACAGATGTTTTTC.

Worth noting for this clone: The protein TCRdb lists belongs to a much larger clone and differs from this DNA's translation at residue 7, which points to a read error; the protein shown is made from the DNA. Other DNA sequences from this sample encode an identical CDR3 as well. The rearrangement links TRDV2 to TRDJ3; a weak D match, TRDD3 (5 bases). The CDR3 has 18 residues. V was clipped by 1 base and J by 0 bases, with 12 bases between them. Germline lookup yields CDR1 GEAIGNYY and CDR2 EKD. Written as DNA, the CDR3 is TGTGCCTGTGACACTGGGAGATACAGCTCCTGGGACACCCGACAGATGTTTTTC. Its protein is CACDTGRYSSWDTRQMFF.

This clone was counted between two and nine times. TCRdb's protein for this DNA is that of a much larger clone and differs from the translation at residue 9, likely a read error; the protein shown is the DNA translation. V and J are TRDV2 and TRDJ1; D is undetermined. V was pared by 0 bases and J by 2 bases, with 24 bases between. Germline CDR1 is GEAIGNYY and CDR2 is EKD. This CDR3 contains 19 residues. The CDR3 spells CACDTVRYSGTPETDKLIF. In DNA, the CDR3 is TGTGCCTGTGACACCGTTCGGTACAGTGGGACCCCCGAGACCGATAAACTCATCTTT.